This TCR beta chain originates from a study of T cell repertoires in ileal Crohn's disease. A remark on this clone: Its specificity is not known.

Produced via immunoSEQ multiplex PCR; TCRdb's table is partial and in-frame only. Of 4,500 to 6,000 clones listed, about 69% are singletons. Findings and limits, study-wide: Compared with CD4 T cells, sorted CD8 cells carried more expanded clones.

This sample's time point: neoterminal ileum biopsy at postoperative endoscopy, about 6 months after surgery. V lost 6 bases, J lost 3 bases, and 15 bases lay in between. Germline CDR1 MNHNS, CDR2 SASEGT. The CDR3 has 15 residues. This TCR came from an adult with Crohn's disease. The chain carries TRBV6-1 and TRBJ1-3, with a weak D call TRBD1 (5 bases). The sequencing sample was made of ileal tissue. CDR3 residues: CASSPSRGSGNTIYF. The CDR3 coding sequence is TGTGCCAGCAGCCCTTCTCGGGGGAGTGGAAACACCATATATTTT.